Following are 18 T cell receptor beta chains from one sample sequenced in a study of PD-L1 blockade in urothelial cancer. The data were produced by immunoSEQ multiplex PCR, yet TCRdb's version contains in-frame clones alone and is incomplete. In the table there are about 41,000 clones, about 85% of which are singletons. Time point given: peripheral blood 6 weeks after treatment start. Here the sequenced sample was PBMCs, taken around atezolizumab (anti-PD-L1) treatment. These receptors all come from a man in his 70s with urothelial cancer.

This clone was observed once. The chain links TRBV27 to TRBJ2-5, with D uncertain. The germline V and J ends were trimmed by 0 bases and 0 bases, with 8 bases remaining between them. CDR1 and CDR2 from the germline V gene are MNHEY and SMNVEV (reference sequence). CDR3 length equals 15 residues. The CDR3 coding sequence is TGTGCCAGCAGTTTATCTTATCAGGACCAAGAGACCCAGTACTTC. It yields the protein CASSLSYQDQETQYF.

This clone was counted between two and nine times. J is TRBJ2-3 and V is TRBV30; D unclear. Trimming took off 2 bases at V and 1 base at J, with 16 bases between the two ends. The CDR3 sequence is 16 residues long. Germline CDR1 reads GTSNPN; CDR2 reads SVGIG (reference sequence). CDR3 amino acids: CAWSWPPRLRTDTQYF. The CDR3 DNA reads TGTGCCTGGAGTTGGCCCCCCCGTCTCCGCACAGATACGCAGTATTTT.

The V gene is TRBV18, the J gene TRBJ2-7; TRBD1 matches 7 bases. J was trimmed by 0 bases and V by 3 bases; bases with no gene match: 2. CDR1 and CDR2 (germline): KGHSH, LQKENI. This CDR3 is built from 14 residues. In nucleotides, the CDR3 is TGTGCCAGCTCACCGGGGACAGACTCCTACGAGCAGTACTTC. Translation: CASSPGTDSYEQYF.

This clone came up once. The chain employs TRBV30 and TRBJ2-3; 7 bases align to TRBD2. J gave up 3 bases and V 8 bases, and 11 bases lay outside the gene matches. This CDR3 is 14 amino acids long. CDR1 and CDR2 from the germline V gene are GTSNPN and SVGIG (reference sequence). The CDR3 region is CAGLPSGLTDTQYF. The DNA of the CDR3 is TGTGCCGGCCTTCCTAGCGGCCTAACAGATACGCAGTATTTT.

This clone turned up a few times. The chain carries TRBV2 and TRBJ2-1; 14 nucleotides align to TRBD2. Germline CDR1 reads SNHLY; CDR2 reads FYNNEI. V gave up 1 base and J gave up 2 bases; unmatched junction bases: 7. The CDR3 contains 19 residues. This chain's CDR3 is CASSEGGTSGSGAYNEQFF. Here the CDR3 DNA reads TGTGCCAGCAGTGAAGGGGGGACTAGCGGGAGTGGAGCCTACAATGAGCAGTTCTTC.

The chain links TRBV9 to TRBJ1-1; 7 positions match TRBD1. Germline V gene lookup returns CDR1 SGDLS and CDR2 YYNGEE. J gave up 3 bases and V 4 bases, and 6 bases lay outside the gene matches. This CDR3 contains 14 residues. The CDR3 sequence is CASSPRQGDTEAFF. Here the CDR3 DNA reads TGTGCCAGCAGCCCCCGGCAGGGGGACACTGAAGCTTTCTTT.

This chain uses TRBV7-9 with TRBJ1-1, with 7 bases lining up with TRBD1. There are 15 residues in the CDR3. Germline lookup yields CDR1 SEHNR and CDR2 FQNEAQ (reference sequence). V lost 5 bases and J lost 5; bases outside the gene matches: 11. CDR3 coding DNA: TGTGCCAGCAGCCCTCGTGGACAGGCGGGGACTGAAGCTTTCTTT. Translated: CASSPRGQAGTEAFF.

V is TRBV25-1 and J is TRBJ1-1; a weak D match, TRBD1 (6 bases). The germline V gene has CDR1 MGHDK and CDR2 SYGVNS. V gave up 3 bases and J gave up 0 bases, with 14 bases separating them. The CDR3 is made up of 16 amino acids. The CDR3 reads CASSDPTGGVNTEAFF. The DNA for the CDR3 is TGTGCCAGCAGTGACCCGACAGGCGGTGTGAACACTGAAGCTTTCTTT.

The chain recombines TRBV19 with TRBJ2-7; 9 nucleotides match TRBD1. Germline V gene data show CDR1 as LNHDA and CDR2 as SQIVND (reference sequence). There are 15 residues in the CDR3. V lost 8 bases to trimming and J lost 2 bases; unmatched junction nucleotides: 10. Here the CDR3 DNA reads TGTGCCAGTGGAAAGACAGGGGGGGCAACCTACGAGCAGTACTTC. Encoded protein: CASGKTGGATYEQYF.

This sequence joins TRBV5-1 and TRBJ2-7; 11 nucleotides line up with TRBD1. The CDR3 runs 15 residues. In germline, CDR1 is SGHRS, CDR2 YFSETQ. The trim removed 0 bases at V and 7 bases at J, leaving 6 bases unmatched. In DNA form, the CDR3 reads TGCGCCAGCAGCTTGGACGGACAGGGGGCGCGTGAGCAGTACTTC. Its protein is CASSLDGQGAREQYF.

The chain has TRBV9 and TRBJ2-1, with D perhaps matching TRBD2 (6 bases). CDR1 SGDLS and CDR2 YYNGEE come from the germline V gene. Trimming removed 2 bases at V and 5 bases at J, with 14 bases between. This CDR3 is 15 amino acids long. The CDR3 region is CASSVGGLGNNEQFF. The DNA of the CDR3 is TGTGCCAGCAGCGTGGGGGGACTCGGAAACAATGAGCAGTTCTTC. The full variable domain, with the rest looked up from reference TRBV9 and TRBJ2-1, is DSGVTQTPKHLITATGQRVTLRCSPRSGDLSVYWYQQSLDQGLQFLIQYYNGEERAKGNILERFSAQQFPDLHSELNLSSLELGDSALYFCASSVGGLGNNEQFFGPGTRLTVL.

The V gene is TRBV2, the J gene TRBJ2-7, with D tentatively TRBD2 (6 bases). Germline lookup yields CDR1 SNHLY and CDR2 FYNNEI. V was cut by 7 bases and J by 1 base, with 14 bases left in between. CDR3 length equals 14 residues. The CDR3 DNA reads TGTGCCAGCACGTGGGGCGGGGTATCCTACGAGCAGTACTTC. It specifies CASTWGGVSYEQYF.

V is TRBV10-1 and J is TRBJ2-3; D remains unclear. Germline CDR1 and CDR2: WNHNN and SYGVQD (reference sequence). Trimming took off 0 bases at V and 5 bases at J, with 6 bases between the two ends. CDR3 length equals 13 residues. DNA for the CDR3: TGCGCCAGCAGTGAGTCTGGGCGAGATACGCAGTATTTT. Protein: CASSESGRDTQYF.

V is TRBV5-1 and J is TRBJ1-2; 7 bases fit TRBD1. The germline gives CDR1 SGHRS, CDR2 YFSETQ. This CDR3 has 14 residues. V shed 3 bases and J 5 bases; nucleotides not matched to a gene: 7. CDR3 in amino acids: CASSYGTEYYGYTF. Written as DNA, the CDR3 is TGCGCCAGCAGCTACGGGACAGAGTATTATGGCTACACCTTC.

V usage is TRBV19 and J usage is TRBJ2-3; D is uncertain. CDR3 size: 14 residues. Trimming pared 3 bases from V and 6 bases from J, leaving 13 bases between. Germline-derived CDR1 and CDR2 are LNHDA and SQIVND (reference sequence). CDR3: CASSMTGQMDTQYF. The DNA of the CDR3 is TGTGCCAGTAGTATGACTGGCCAGATGGATACGCAGTATTTT. Drawing the rest from reference TRBV19 and TRBJ2-3, the complete variable domain is DGGITQSPKYLFRKEGQNVTLSCEQNLNHDAMYWYRQDPGQGLRLIYYSQIVNDFQKGDIAEGYSVSREKKESFPLTVTSAQKNPTAFYLCASSMTGQMDTQYFGPGTRLTVL.

The CDR3 bases are TGTGCCAGCAGTACCCGACAGGGCTCCTACGAGCAGTACTTC. This gives the protein CASSTRQGSYEQYF. The chain employs TRBV6-5 and TRBJ2-7, with TRBD1 matching 7 bases. V dropped 5 bases and J dropped 0; count of bases not matched to a gene: 4. The V gene's germline CDR1 is MNHEY and CDR2 SVGAGI. The CDR3 is made up of 14 amino acids.

This clone was observed a single time. The chain joins TRBV29-1 to TRBJ2-7, with a weak D call TRBD2 (5 bases). V shed 4 bases and J shed 1 base, with 11 bases lying between them. This CDR3 contains 13 residues. Germline loops: CDR1 SQVTM, CDR2 ANQGSEA. CDR3 nucleotide sequence: TGCAGCGTTGCGGTGCGGGCGTCCTACGAGCAGTACTTC. This sequence encodes CSVAVRASYEQYF.

Of note for this clone: At one boundary the junction diverges from the germline segment, which might be a read error. CDR3 DNA sequence: TGTGCTAGCAGCATAACTCCGGGACTGAACACCGGGGAGCTGTTTTTT. As protein: CASSITPGLNTGELFF. The chain has TRBV7-7 and TRBJ2-2; TRBD2 might be the D (6 bases). The CDR3 spans 16 residues. Germline V gene lookup returns CDR1 SSHAT and CDR2 FNYEAQ (reference sequence).